Below are 12 T cell receptor beta chains sequenced from a single sample in a study of blood T cell repertoires in COVID-19. Sequenced by immunoSEQ multiplex PCR; TCRdb stores in-frame clones only, minus some. Of fewer than 200,000 clones listed, approximately 92% were seen once; the top ten hold 4.5% to 5%. The sequenced sample was peripheral blood. The receptors here all came from a man aged 25-45 years with COVID-19, enrolled during active disease.

This chain joins TRBV7-3 and TRBJ2-1; D gene ambiguous. The length of the CDR3 is 15 residues. The germline V and J ends were trimmed by 0 bases and 6 bases, with 12 bases remaining between them. Per the germline V gene, CDR1 is SGHTA and CDR2 is FQGTGA. The CDR3 DNA reads as TGTGCCAGCAGCTTAACGTTTCGTAGTAGCAATGAGCAGTTCTTC. Translating gives CASSLTFRSSNEQFF.

The V and J genes are TRBV27 and TRBJ1-1; D call uncertain. The germline V gene has CDR1 MNHEY and CDR2 SMNVEV (reference sequence). CDR3 length: 14 residues. Trimming cost V 2 bases and J 1 base, with 8 bases left between them. The CDR3 region is CASSLARGNTEAFF. The CDR3 bases are TGTGCCAGCAGTTTAGCCCGGGGGAACACTGAAGCTTTCTTT.

V and J are TRBV2 and TRBJ2-7; 12 nucleotides match TRBD2. The CDR3 is made up of 15 amino acids. V was pared by 4 bases and J by 7 bases, with 8 bases of the junction left unmatched. Germline CDR1 and CDR2: SNHLY and FYNNEI. The CDR3, as DNA: TGTGCCAGCAGTGCGGCTAGCGGGGGGGCCGGGGAGCAGTACTTC. Amino acids: CASSAASGGAGEQYF.

The DNA of the CDR3 is TGTGCCAGCAGCACCAGACCAGGGGCGCTGGGAACTGAAGCTTTCTTT. It is translated as CASSTRPGALGTEAFF. The chain has TRBV9 and TRBJ1-1; possibly TRBD1 for D (6 bases). Deletions cut 4 bases from V and 5 bases from J, with 21 bases between. The CDR3 contains 16 residues. Germline lookup yields CDR1 SGDLS and CDR2 YYNGEE.

This clone has only one observation. The gene calls are TRBV5-4 and TRBJ1-2, with 9 bases aligning to TRBD1. The CDR3 has 13 amino acids. Germline V gives CDR1 SGHNT, CDR2 YYREEE (reference sequence). J was trimmed by 6 bases and V by 4 bases; bases with no gene match: 4. CDR3 nucleotide sequence: TGTGCCAGCAGCGTACAGGGGGCGCATGGCTACACCTTC. This translates into CASSVQGAHGYTF.

This chain joins TRBV15 and TRBJ1-6; D call uncertain. Germline V gene lookup returns CDR1 LNHNV and CDR2 YYDKDF (reference sequence). The V end lost 0 bases, the J end lost 0 bases, and 6 bases lay between the germline ends. This CDR3 has 16 residues. The CDR3: CATSREQSSYNSPLHF. The CDR3 DNA follows: TGTGCCACCAGCAGAGAACAGAGCTCCTATAATTCACCCCTCCACTTT.

The CDR3 bases are TGTGCCAGCAGTTACTCACAGAGCCACACCGGGGAGCTGTTTTTT. This encodes CASSYSQSHTGELFF. The chain recombines TRBV6-5 with TRBJ2-2; D remains unclear. The CDR3 length is 15 residues. V was cut by 0 bases and J by 3 bases, with 8 bases left in between. CDR1 is MNHEY and CDR2 is SVGAGI in the germline V gene.

This clone came up once. The chain uses TRBV7-9 and TRBJ2-7; D is possibly TRBD1 (5 bases). From germline, CDR1 is SEHNR and CDR2 FQNEAQ (reference sequence). Trimming removed 1 base from V and 6 bases from J, with 22 bases in between. The CDR3 sequence is 17 residues long. The CDR3: CASSLGWKSGIESEQYF. CDR3 DNA sequence: TGTGCCAGCAGCTTAGGGTGGAAGTCAGGGATTGAGAGCGAGCAGTACTTC.

The rearrangement uses TRBV27 and TRBJ1-5; unclear D gene. Deletions cut 6 bases from V and 0 bases from J, with 12 bases between. This CDR3 spans 15 amino acids. Germline CDR1 is MNHEY and CDR2 is SMNVEV (reference sequence). The CDR3 coding sequence is TGTGCCAGCAGCCGGGGAACCTATAGCAATCAGCCCCAGCATTTT. Amino acid sequence: CASSRGTYSNQPQHF.

This chain uses TRBV3-1 (or the pseudogene TRBV3-2) with TRBJ1-2; D gene unclear. Germline CDR1 is LGHDT and CDR2 is YNNKEL (reference sequence). V was clipped by 0 bases and J by 3 bases, with 11 bases between them. CDR3 length: 15 residues. CDR3 residues: CASSQESWSYYGYTF. The CDR3 DNA reads as TGTGCCAGCAGCCAAGAAAGTTGGAGCTACTATGGCTACACCTTC.

The chain links TRBV6-5 to TRBJ1-2; D may be TRBD1 (5 bases). Germline-derived CDR1 and CDR2 are MNHEY and SVGAGI. The CDR3 totals 16 residues. The V end lost 0 bases, the J end lost 2 bases, and 13 bases lay between the germline ends. DNA for the CDR3: TGTGCCAGCAGTTACTCTGGTGGTAGGGGAAACTATGGCTACACCTTC. This encodes CASSYSGGRGNYGYTF.

The J gene is TRBJ2-1, the V gene TRBV9; weak D call: TRBD2 (5 bases). V was clipped by 6 bases and J by 5 bases, with 9 bases between them. Germline values: CDR1 SGDLS, CDR2 YYNGEE. The CDR3 has 12 residues. The CDR3 loop reads CASTGIDNEQFF. CDR3 DNA: TGTGCCAGCACGGGGATAGACAATGAGCAGTTCTTC.